This T cell receptor beta chain derives from a study of blood T cell repertoires in COVID-19. Whole-study context: T cells, B-cell-depleted T cells, or PBMCs provided the cDNA or gDNA that served as material.

Participants spanned ages about 18 to 90 years and resided in 20 to 30 US areas. The ends lost 0 bases at V and 2 bases at J; junction bases unmatched: 4. Germline V gene data show CDR1 as LGHNA and CDR2 as YNFKEQ. The CDR3 sequence is 15 residues long. The repertoire was sequenced with immunoSEQ multiplex PCR; TCRdb's copy has only in-frame clones and lacks some. The sample includes under 200,000 clones, over 70% of them seen just once. This sequence was found in a man aged 45 to 65 who had recovered from COVID-19. The chain combines TRBV4-2 with TRBJ2-7; 7 bases align to TRBD2. Sample: PBMCs or T cells enriched from blood (not recorded which). CDR3 residues: CASSQEASGPYEQYF. The CDR3, as DNA: TGTGCCAGCAGCCAAGAGGCTAGCGGCCCCTACGAGCAGTACTTC.